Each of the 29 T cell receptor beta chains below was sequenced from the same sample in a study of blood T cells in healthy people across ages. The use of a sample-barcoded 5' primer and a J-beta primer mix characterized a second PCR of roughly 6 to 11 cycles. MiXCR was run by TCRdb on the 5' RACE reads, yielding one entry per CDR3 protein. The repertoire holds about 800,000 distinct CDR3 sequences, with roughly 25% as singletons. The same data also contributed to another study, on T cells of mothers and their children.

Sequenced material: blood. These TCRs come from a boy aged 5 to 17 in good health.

The CDR3 loop is CASSQDLRKQFF. The CDR3 DNA reads TGTGCCAGCAGCCAAGATCTGAGGAAGCAGTTCTTC. The chain uses TRBV3-1 and TRBJ2-1; D remains ambiguous. The CDR3 is made up of 12 amino acids. V was trimmed by 0 bases and J by 11 bases, leaving 8 bases between them. Germline V gene sequence: CDR1 LGHDT, CDR2 YNNKEL (reference sequence).

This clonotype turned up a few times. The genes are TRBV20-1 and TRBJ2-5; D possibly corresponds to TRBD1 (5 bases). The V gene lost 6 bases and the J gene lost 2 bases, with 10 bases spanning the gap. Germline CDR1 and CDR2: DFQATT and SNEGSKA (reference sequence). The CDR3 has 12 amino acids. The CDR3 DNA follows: TGCAGTGCGGCCCCAGGGCAAGAGACCCAGTACTTC. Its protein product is CSAAPGQETQYF.

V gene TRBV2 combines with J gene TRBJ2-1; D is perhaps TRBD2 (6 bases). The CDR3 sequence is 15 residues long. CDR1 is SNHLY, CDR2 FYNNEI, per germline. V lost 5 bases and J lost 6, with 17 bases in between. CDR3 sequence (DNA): TGTGCCAGCAGTCCACTAGCTGGGCGGTCCAATGAGCAGTTCTTC. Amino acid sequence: CASSPLAGRSNEQFF.

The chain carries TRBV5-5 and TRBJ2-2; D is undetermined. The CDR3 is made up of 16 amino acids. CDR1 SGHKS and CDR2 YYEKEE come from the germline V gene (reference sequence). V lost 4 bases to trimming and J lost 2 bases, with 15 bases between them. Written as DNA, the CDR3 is TGTGCCAGCAGCCTCCGAGGTACCTATAACACCGGGGAGCTGTTTTTT. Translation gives CASSLRGTYNTGELFF.

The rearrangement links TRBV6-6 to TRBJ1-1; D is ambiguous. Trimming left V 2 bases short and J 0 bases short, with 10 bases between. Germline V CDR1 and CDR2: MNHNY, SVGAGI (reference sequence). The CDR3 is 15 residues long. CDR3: CASSYVVAMNTEAFF. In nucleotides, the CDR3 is TGTGCCAGCAGTTACGTAGTGGCAATGAACACTGAAGCTTTCTTT.

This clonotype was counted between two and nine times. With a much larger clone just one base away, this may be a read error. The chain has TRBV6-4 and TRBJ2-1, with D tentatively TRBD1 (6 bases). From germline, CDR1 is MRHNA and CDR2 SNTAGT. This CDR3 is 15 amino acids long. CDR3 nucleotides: TGTGCCAGCAGTGACGGGACAAAATCCTACAATGAGCGGTTCTTC. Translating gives CASSDGTKSYNERFF.

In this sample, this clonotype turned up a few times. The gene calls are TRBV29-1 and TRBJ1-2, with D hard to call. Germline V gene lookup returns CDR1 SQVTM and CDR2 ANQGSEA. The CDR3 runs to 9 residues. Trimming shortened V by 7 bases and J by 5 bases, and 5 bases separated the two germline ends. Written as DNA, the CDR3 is TGCAGCGGCGGGTATGGCTACACCTTC. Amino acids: CSGGYGYTF.

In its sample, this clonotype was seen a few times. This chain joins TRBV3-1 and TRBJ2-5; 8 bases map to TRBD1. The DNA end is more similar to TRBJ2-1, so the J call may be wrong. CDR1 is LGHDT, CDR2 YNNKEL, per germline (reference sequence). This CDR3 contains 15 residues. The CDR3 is CASSQGAGGWYEQFF. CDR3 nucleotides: TGTGCCAGCAGCCAAGGGGCAGGGGGCTGGTATGAGCAGTTCTTC.

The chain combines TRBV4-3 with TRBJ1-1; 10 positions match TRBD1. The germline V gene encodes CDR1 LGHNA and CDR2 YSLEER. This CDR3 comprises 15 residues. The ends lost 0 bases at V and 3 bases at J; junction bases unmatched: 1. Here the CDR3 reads CASSQEGQGHTEAFF. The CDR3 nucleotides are TGCGCCAGCAGCCAAGAGGGACAGGGGCACACTGAAGCTTTCTTT.

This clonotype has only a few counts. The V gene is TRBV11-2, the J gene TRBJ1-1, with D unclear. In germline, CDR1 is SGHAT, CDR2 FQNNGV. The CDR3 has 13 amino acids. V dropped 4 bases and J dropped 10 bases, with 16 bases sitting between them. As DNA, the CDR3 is TGTGCCAGCAGCTCTGACACCATCCAGGTAGCTTTCTTT. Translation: CASSSDTIQVAFF.

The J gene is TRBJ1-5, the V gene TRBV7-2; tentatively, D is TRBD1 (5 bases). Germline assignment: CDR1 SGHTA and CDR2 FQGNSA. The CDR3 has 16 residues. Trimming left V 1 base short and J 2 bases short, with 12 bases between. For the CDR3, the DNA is TGTGCCAGCAGCTTAGGTACAGGTTGGGGCAATCAGCCCCAGCATTTT. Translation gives CASSLGTGWGNQPQHF.

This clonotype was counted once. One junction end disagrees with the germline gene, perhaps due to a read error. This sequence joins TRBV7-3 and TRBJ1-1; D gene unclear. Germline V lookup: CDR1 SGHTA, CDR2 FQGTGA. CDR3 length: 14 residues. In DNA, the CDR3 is TGTGTCAGCAGTTCCACCCCTGGGGTATCTGAAGCTTTCTTT. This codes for CVSSSTPGVSEAFF. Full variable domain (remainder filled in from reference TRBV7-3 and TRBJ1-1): GAGVSQTPSNKVTEKGKYVELRCDPISGHTALYWYRQSLGQGPEFLIYFQGTGAADDSGLPNDRFFAVRPEGSVSTLKIQRTERGDSAVYLCVSSSTPGVSEAFFGQGTRLTVV.

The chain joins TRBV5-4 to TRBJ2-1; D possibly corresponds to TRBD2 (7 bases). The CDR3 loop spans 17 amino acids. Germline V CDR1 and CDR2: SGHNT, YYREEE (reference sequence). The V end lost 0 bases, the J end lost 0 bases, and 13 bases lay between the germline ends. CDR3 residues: CASSLGAGASSYNEQFF. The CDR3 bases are TGTGCCAGCAGCTTGGGGGCGGGGGCGAGCTCCTACAATGAGCAGTTCTTC.

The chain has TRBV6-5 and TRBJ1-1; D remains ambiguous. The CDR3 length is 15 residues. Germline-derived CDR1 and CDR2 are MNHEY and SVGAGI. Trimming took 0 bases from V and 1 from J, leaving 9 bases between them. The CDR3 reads CASSYSSTPNTEAFF. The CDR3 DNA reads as TGTGCCAGCAGTTACTCCTCGACCCCGAACACTGAAGCTTTCTTT.

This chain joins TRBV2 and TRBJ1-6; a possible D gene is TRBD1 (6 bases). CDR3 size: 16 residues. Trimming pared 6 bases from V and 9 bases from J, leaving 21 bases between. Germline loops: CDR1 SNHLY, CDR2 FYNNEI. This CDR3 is CASRSADRRPTSPLHF. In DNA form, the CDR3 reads TGTGCCAGCAGGTCGGCGGACAGACGCCCCACTTCACCCCTCCACTTT.

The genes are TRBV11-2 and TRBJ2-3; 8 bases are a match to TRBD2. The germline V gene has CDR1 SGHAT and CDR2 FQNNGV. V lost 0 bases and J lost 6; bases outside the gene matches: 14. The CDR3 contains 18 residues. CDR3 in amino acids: CASSLDIALAGGEDTQYF. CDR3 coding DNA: TGTGCCAGCAGCTTAGATATCGCGCTAGCGGGTGGCGAGGATACGCAGTATTTT. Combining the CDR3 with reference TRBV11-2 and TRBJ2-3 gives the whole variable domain EAGVAQSPRYKIIEKRQSVAFWCNPISGHATLYWYQQILGQGPKLLIQFQNNGVVDDSQLPKDRFSAERLKGVDSTLKIQPAKLEDSAVYLCASSLDIALAGGEDTQYFGPGTRLTVL.

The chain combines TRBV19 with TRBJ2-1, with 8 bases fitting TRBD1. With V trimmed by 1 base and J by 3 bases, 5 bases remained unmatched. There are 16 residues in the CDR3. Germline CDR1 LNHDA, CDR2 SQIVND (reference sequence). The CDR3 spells CASSIVAGGFYNEQFF. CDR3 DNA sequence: TGTGCCAGTAGTATAGTAGCAGGGGGCTTCTACAATGAGCAGTTCTTC.

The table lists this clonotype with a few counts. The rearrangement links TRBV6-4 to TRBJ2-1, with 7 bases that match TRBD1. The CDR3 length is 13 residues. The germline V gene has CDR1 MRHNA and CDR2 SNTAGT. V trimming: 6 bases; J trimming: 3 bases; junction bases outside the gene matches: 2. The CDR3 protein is CASSGTVYNEQFF. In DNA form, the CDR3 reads TGTGCCAGCAGCGGGACAGTCTACAATGAGCAGTTCTTC.

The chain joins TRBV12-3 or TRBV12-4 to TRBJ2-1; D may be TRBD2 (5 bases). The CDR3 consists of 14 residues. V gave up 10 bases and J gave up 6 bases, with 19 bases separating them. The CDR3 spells CAIRPSTRANEQFF. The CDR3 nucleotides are TGTGCCATCCGTCCGTCAACGCGGGCCAATGAGCAGTTCTTC.

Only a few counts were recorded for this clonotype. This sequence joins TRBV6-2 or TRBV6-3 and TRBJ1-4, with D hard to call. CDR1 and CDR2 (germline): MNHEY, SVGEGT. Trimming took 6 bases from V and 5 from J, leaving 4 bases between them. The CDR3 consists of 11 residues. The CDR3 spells CASRKNEKLFF. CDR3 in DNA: TGTGCCAGCAGGAAGAATGAAAAACTGTTTTTT.

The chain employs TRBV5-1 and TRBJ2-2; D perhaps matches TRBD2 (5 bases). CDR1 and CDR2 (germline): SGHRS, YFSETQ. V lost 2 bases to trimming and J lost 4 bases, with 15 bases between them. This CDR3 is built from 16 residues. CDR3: CASSLTGSGSTGELFF. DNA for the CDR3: TGCGCCAGCAGCTTAACGGGGTCCGGCAGCACCGGGGAGCTGTTTTTT. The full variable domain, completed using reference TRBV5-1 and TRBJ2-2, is KAGVTQTPRYLIKTRGQQVTLSCSPISGHRSVSWYQQTPGQGLQFLFEYFSETQRNKGNFPGRFSGRQFSNSRSEMNVSTLELGDSALYLCASSLTGSGSTGELFFGEGSRLTVL.

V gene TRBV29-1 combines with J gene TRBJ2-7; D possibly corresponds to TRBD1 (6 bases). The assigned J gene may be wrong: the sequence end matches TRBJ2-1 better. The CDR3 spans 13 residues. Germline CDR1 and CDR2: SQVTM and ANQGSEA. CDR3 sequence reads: CSVGEQGYNEQFF. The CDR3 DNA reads TGCAGCGTTGGGGAACAGGGTTACAATGAGCAGTTCTTC.

CDR3 DNA: TGTGCCAGCAGTTCCCAGCTAGCGGGGGTCGAGACCCAGTACTTC. Encoded protein: CASSSQLAGVETQYF. The genes are TRBV28 and TRBJ2-5; 10 bases align to TRBD2. The CDR3 spans 15 residues. Looked up from germline, CDR1 is MDHEN and CDR2 is SYDVKM. J was trimmed by 5 bases and V by 4 bases; bases with no gene match: 7.

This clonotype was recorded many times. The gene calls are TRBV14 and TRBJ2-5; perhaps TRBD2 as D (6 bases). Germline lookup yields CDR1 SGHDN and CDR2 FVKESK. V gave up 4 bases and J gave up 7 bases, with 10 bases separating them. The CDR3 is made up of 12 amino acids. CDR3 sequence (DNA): TGTGCCAGCAGCCGCCTCGGGGGGACCCAGTACTTC. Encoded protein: CASSRLGGTQYF.

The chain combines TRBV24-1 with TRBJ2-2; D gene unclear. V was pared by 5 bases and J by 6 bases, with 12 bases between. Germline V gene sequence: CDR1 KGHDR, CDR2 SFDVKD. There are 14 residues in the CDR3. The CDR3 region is CATSALWPPGELFF. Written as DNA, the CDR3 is TGTGCCACCAGTGCCCTGTGGCCCCCCGGGGAGCTGTTTTTT.

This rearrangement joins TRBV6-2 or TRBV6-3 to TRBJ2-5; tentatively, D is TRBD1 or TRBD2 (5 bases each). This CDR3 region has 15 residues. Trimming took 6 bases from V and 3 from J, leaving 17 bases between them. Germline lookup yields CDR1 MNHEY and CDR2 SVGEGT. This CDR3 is CASSLSWGTKETQYF. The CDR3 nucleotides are TGTGCCAGCAGCTTATCCTGGGGGACCAAAGAGACCCAGTACTTC.

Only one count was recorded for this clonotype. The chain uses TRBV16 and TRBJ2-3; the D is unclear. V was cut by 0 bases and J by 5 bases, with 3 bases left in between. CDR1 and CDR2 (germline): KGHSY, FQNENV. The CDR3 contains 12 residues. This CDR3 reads CASSQSGDTQYF. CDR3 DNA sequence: TGTGCCAGCAGCCAATCAGGAGATACGCAGTATTTT.

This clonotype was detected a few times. CDR3 residues: CASSLIERSEQFF. The CDR3, as DNA: TGTGCCAGCAGCTTAATCGAGCGCAGTGAGCAGTTCTTC. The V call is TRBV7-3, the J call TRBJ2-5; no reliable D call. The end of the DNA aligns better with TRBJ2-1, so the J call may be wrong. CDR3 length: 13 residues. The germline CDR1 and CDR2 sequences are SGHTA and FQGTGA.

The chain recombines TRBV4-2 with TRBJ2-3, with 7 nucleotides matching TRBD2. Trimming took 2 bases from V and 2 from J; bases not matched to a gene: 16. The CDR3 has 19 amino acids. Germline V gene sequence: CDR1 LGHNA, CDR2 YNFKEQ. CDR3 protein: CASSQPNPFLADSTDTQYF. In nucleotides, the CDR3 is TGTGCCAGCAGCCAACCGAACCCGTTTCTAGCGGATTCCACAGATACGCAGTATTTT.